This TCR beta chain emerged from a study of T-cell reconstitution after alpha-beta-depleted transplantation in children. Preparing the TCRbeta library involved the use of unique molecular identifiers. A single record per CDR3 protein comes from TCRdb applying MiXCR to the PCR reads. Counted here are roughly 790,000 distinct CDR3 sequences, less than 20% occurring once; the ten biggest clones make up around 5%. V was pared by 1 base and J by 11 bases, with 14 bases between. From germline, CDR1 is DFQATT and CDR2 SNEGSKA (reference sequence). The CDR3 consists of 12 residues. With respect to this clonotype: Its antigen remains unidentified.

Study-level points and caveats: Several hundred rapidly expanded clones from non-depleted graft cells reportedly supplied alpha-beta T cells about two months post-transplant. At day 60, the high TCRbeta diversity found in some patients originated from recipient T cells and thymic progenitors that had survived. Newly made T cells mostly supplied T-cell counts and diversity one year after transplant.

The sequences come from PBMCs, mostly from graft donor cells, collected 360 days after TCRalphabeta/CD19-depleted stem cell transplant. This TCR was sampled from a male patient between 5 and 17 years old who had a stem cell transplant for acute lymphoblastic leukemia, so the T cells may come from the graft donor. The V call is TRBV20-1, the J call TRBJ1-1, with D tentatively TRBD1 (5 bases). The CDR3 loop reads CSARVGGREAFF. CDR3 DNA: TGCAGTGCTAGAGTGGGGGGACGGGAGGCTTTCTTT.